Listed below are T cell receptor beta chains from one sample, sequenced in a study of response to subunit inactivated influenza vaccine. A single record per CDR3 protein comes from TCRdb applying MiXCR to the RT-PCR reads. The table includes 700,000 to 800,000 distinct CDR3 sequences, around a sixth detected once. The sequencing used PBMCs from blood, collected about 5 days after vaccination. All receptors come from a man aged 50 to 59 who received an inactivated influenza vaccine. Both conserved end residues are trimmed from each CDR3. The listing skips clone size in some rows; elsewhere it reads once, few, many or a size class.

TRBV14,few,TRBJ2-5,ASNRQAQETQY
TRBV4-2,few,TRBJ2-5,ASSFSGGAEETQY
TRBV5-1,.,TRBJ1-1,ASSLAGGTFSEAF
TRBV7-9,.,TRBJ2-7,ASSLAQGNTYEQY
TRBV11-2,few,TRBJ2-7,ASSSEQGFAEQY
TRBV12-3/TRBV12-4,.,TRBJ2-7,ASSLALGAISYEQY
TRBV2,.,TRBJ1-2,ASSGAGLYGYT
TRBV7-9,few,TRBJ1-2,ASSLHTENYGYT
TRBV6-1,few,TRBJ1-4,ASSGISSTNEKLF
TRBV5-1,.,TRBJ2-6,ASSSLPLQGPASGANVLT
TRBV7-6,.,TRBJ1-5,ASSLVVDHPQH
TRBV7-2,many,TRBJ2-7,ASSLVSSLYEQY
TRBV4-2,.,TRBJ2-3,ASSQLTSGASTDTQY
TRBV20-1,few,TRBJ2-1,SADPSSATSYNEQF
TRBV20-1,.,TRBJ2-5,SARDIRKWGETQY
TRBV5-1,.,TRBJ2-7,ASSLSPQGEQY
TRBV14,few,TRBJ2-7,ASSQVWTGGYEQY
TRBV6-1,.,TRBJ2-3,ASSTGQKLTDTQY